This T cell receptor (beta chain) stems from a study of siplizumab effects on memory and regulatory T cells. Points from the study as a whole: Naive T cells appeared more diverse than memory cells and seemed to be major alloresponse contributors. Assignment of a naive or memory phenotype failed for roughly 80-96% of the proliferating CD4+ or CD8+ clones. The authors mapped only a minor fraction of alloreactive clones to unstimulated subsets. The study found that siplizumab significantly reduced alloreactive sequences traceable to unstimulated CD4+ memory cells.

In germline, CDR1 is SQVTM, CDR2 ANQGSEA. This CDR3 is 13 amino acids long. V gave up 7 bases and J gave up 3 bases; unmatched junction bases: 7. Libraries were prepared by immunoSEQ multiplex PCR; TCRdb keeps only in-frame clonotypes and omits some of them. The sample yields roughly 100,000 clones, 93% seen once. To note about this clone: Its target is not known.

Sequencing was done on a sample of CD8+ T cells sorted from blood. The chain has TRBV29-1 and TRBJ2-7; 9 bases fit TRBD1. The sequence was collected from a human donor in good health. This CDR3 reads CSGWDRENYEQYF. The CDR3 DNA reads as TGCAGCGGGTGGGACAGGGAAAACTACGAGCAGTACTTC.